This T cell receptor beta chain is drawn from a study of blood T cell repertoires in COVID-19. About the study: Spain, Italy and the United States supplied samples that represented acute and convalescent COVID-19. The analysed material was cDNA or gDNA that came from T cells, B-cell-depleted T cells, or PBMCs.

Authors' processing steps: Counts of nucleated cells, estimated from reference gene primer amplification, were obtained. The table came from immunoSEQ multiplex PCR; TCRdb's copy has only in-frame clones and leaves some out. The DNA was the basis for D and trimming; V, J and clone size are from that table. Of about 84,000 clones in the sample, 83% were seen once. Germline assignment: CDR1 SGHTA and CDR2 FQGNSA. The CDR3 covers 15 residues. Trimming stripped 6 bases from V and 0 bases from J, with 12 bases between. Sequenced material: peripheral blood. V gene TRBV7-2 combines with J gene TRBJ2-1; D not certain. This sequence was found in an elderly woman with acute or convalescent COVID-19. CDR3 in DNA: TGTGCCAGCAGTCCTGGGCCTTCCTCCTACAATGAGCAGTTCTTC. Amino acid sequence: CASSPGPSSYNEQFF.